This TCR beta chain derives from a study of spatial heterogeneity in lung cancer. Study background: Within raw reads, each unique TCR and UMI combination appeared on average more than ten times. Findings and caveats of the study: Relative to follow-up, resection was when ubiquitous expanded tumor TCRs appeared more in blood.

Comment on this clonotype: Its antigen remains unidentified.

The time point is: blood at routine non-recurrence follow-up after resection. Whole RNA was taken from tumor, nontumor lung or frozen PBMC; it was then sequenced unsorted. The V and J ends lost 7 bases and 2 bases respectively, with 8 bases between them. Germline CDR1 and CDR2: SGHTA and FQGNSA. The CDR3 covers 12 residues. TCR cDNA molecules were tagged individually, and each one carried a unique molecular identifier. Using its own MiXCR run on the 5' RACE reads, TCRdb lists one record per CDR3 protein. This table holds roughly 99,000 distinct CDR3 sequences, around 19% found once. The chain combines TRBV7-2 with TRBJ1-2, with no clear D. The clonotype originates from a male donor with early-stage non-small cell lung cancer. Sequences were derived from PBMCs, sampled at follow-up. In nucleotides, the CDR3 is TGTGCCAGCAACCCCGGGAACTATGGCTACACCTTC. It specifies CASNPGNYGYTF.